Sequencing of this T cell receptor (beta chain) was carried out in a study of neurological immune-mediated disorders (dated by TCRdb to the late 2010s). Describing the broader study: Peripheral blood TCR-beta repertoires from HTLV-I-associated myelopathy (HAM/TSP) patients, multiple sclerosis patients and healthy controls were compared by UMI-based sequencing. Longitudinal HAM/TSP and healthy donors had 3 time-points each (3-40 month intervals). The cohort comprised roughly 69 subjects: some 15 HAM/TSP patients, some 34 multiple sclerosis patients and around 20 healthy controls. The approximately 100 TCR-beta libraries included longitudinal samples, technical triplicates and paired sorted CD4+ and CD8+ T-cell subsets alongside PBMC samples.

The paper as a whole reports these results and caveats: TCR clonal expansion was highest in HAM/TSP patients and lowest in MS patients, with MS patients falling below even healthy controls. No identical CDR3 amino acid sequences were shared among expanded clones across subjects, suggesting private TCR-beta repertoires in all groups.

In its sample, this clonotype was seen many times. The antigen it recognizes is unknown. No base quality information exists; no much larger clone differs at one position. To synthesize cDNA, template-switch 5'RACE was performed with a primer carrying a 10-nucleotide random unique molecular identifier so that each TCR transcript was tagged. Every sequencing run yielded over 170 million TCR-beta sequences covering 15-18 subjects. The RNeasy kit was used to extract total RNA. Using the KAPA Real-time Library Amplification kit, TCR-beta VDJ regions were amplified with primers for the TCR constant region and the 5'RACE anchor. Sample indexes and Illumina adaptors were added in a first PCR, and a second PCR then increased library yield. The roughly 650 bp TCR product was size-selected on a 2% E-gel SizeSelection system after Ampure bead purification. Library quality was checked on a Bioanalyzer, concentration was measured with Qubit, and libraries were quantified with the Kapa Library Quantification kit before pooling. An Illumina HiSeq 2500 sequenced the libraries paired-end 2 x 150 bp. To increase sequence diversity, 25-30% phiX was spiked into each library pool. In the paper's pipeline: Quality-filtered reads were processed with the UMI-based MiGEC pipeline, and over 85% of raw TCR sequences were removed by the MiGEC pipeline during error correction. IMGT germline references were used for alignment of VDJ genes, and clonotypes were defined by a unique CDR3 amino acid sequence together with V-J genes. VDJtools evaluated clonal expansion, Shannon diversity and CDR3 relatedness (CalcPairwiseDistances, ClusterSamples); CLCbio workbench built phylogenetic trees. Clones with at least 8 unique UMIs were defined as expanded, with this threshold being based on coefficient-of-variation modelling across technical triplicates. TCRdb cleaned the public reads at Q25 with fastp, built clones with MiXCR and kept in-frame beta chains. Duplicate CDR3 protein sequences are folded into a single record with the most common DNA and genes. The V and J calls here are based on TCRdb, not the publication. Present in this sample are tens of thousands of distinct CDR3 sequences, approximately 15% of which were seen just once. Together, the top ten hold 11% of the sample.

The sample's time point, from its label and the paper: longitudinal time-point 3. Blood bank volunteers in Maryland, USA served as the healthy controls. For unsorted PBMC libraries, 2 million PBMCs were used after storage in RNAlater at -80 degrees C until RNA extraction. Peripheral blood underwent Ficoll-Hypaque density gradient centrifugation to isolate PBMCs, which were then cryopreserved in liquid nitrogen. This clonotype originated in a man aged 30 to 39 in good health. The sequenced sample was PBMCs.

CDR3 reads: CSVEPRGLGADTQYF. The DNA reads TGCAGCGTTGAACCTAGGGGGCTAGGGGCAGATACGCAGTATTTT. Rearrangement joined TRBV29-1 to TRBJ2-3; 7 of the junction bases match TRBD1. Here V drops 2 bases and J drops 4 bases, and the junction holds 9 bases not matched to any gene. For CDR1 and CDR2, the germline V gene lists SQVTM and ANQGSEA. The CDR3 has 15 amino acids, counting the end cysteine and phenylalanine. Only the CDR3 DNA is retained, 45 bases long and in frame from the first base.